A selection of T cell receptor beta chains follows, all from one sample in a study of response to subunit inactivated influenza vaccine. Each CDR3 protein gets one entry after TCRdb re-called the RT-PCR reads with MiXCR. The sample lists roughly 190,000 distinct CDR3 sequences, roughly an eighth seen once, with approximately 27% in the top ten. The specimen comprised CD8+ T cells sorted from PBMCs, sampled around 5 days after vaccination. The receptors were sampled from a man aged 50-60 years who received an inactivated influenza vaccine. Both conserved end residues are part of each CDR3. Fields, in order: D gene, V gene, J gene, CDR3 length, clone size, CDR3 protein, CDR3 DNA. A D gene is named only where the DNA matches it firmly. Not every row has a clone size; where given, it reads once, few, many or a size class.

TRBD2	TRBV12-3/TRBV12-4	TRBJ2-3	14	few	CATRLAGGADTQYF	TGTGCCACAAGGCTAGCGGGAGGCGCAGATACGCAGTATTTT
-	TRBV6-2/TRBV6-3	TRBJ1-1	13	few	CASSYTLNTEAFF	TGTGCCAGCAGTTACACGCTGAACACTGAAGCTTTCTTT
TRBD1	TRBV5-6	TRBJ1-2	12	few	CASSTWTGEGSF	TGTGCCAGCAGCACATGGACAGGTGAAGGCTCCTTC
-	TRBV7-8	TRBJ1-2	14	few	CASSLARVARGYTF	TGTGCCAGCAGCTTAGCCAGGGTGGCTCGGGGCTACACCTTC
TRBD2	TRBV3-1	TRBJ2-1	17	few	CASSSRGAGVPYNEQFF	TGTGCCAGCAGCTCCCGGGGAGCGGGGGTCCCATACAATGAGCAGTTCTTC
TRBD1	TRBV9	TRBJ2-6	18	-	CASSLAGQGAFGANVLTF	TGTGCCAGCAGCCTAGCGGGACAGGGGGCGTTCGGGGCCAACGTCCTGACTTTC
-	TRBV7-8	TRBJ1-5	13	few	CASSLRRNQPQHF	TGTGCCAGCAGCTTAAGGAGGAATCAGCCCCAGCATTTT
TRBD2	TRBV29-1	TRBJ2-1	15	-	CSGGTSGRGVNEQFF	TGCAGCGGAGGGACTAGCGGGAGGGGAGTGAATGAGCAGTTCTTC
-	TRBV11-2	TRBJ2-3	14	-	CASSLFGATDTQYF	TGTGCCAGCAGCTTATTTGGGGCGACAGATACGCAGTATTTT
-	TRBV7-9	TRBJ1-2	14	few	CASSTGGPNYGYTF	TGTGCCAGCAGCACGGGAGGTCCTAACTATGGCTACACCTTC
TRBD2	TRBV27	TRBJ2-3	18	-	CASSPGLAGGLRTDTQYF	TGTGCCAGCAGTCCGGGACTAGCGGGGGGGCTAAGGACAGATACGCAGTATTTT
-	TRBV28	TRBJ2-5	14	few	CASSLILTQETQYF	TGTGCCAGCAGTTTAATTTTGACCCAAGAGACCCAGTACTTC
-	TRBV6-1	TRBJ2-3	15	-	CASRADMTSTDTQYF	TGTGCCAGCAGAGCCGACATGACTAGCACAGATACGCAGTATTTT
TRBD2	TRBV9	TRBJ2-2	17	-	CASSVSASGSSSGELFF	TGTGCCAGCAGCGTATCGGCTAGCGGGAGCTCTAGCGGGGAGCTGTTTTTT
-	TRBV6-2/TRBV6-3	TRBJ1-3	15	few	CASSYSADSGNTIYF	TGTGCCAGCAGTTACTCCGCGGACTCTGGAAACACCATATATTTT
-	TRBV28	TRBJ2-7	17	-	CASSSLRDGATSDEQYF	TGTGCCAGCAGTTCCCTCCGGGACGGGGCCACCTCGGACGAGCAGTACTTC
-	TRBV11-2	TRBJ2-7	14	-	CASSLDYGRGEQYF	TGTGCCAGCAGCTTAGACTACGGTAGAGGGGAGCAGTACTTC
-	TRBV5-1	TRBJ1-3	16	-	CASSLDGTLSGNTIYF	TGCGCCAGCAGCTTGGACGGGACATTGTCTGGAAACACCATATATTTT
-	TRBV12-3/TRBV12-4	TRBJ2-3	13	few	CASSANRADTQYF	TGTGCCAGCAGTGCTAACCGGGCAGATACGCAGTATTTT
-	TRBV4-2	TRBJ2-7	19	many	CASSQAIGREKSYGYEQYF	TGTGCCAGCAGCCAAGCGATCGGCAGGGAGAAGTCTTACGGATACGAGCAGTACTTC